The present TCR beta chain was sequenced within a study of spatial heterogeneity in lung cancer. In the study overall: Within raw reads, each unique TCR and UMI combination appeared on average more than ten times. Study findings and constraints: TCRs found ubiquitously expanded in tumor appeared in blood more at resection than at follow-up.

Single TCR cDNA molecules each had their own unique molecular identifier. Via MiXCR, TCRdb re-called the 5' RACE reads, giving one row per CDR3 protein. The data show more than 9,000 distinct CDR3 sequences, with about 8.6% seen just once and 20% to 30% held by the top ten. Time point denoted: sample taken at primary tumor resection. In each case, whole RNA from tumor, nontumor lung or frozen PBMC was sequenced unsorted. There were some 76 donors, all of them untreated patients with early-stage non-small cell lung cancer. The sample holds many counts of this clonotype. Its antigen remains unknown. Germline CDR1 reads MDHEN; CDR2 reads SYDVKM. Trimming shortened V by 8 bases and J by 2 bases, and 13 bases separated the two germline ends. This CDR3 is built from 14 residues.

This chain joins TRBV28 and TRBJ2-1; D may be TRBD2 (7 bases). The TCR comes from a male donor with early-stage non-small cell lung cancer. This specimen consisted of PBMCs, obtained at surgery. The DNA of the CDR3 is TGTGCCAGCTTCGGGGGGCTTCCCTACAATGAGCAGTTCTTC. Encoded protein: CASFGGLPYNEQFF.